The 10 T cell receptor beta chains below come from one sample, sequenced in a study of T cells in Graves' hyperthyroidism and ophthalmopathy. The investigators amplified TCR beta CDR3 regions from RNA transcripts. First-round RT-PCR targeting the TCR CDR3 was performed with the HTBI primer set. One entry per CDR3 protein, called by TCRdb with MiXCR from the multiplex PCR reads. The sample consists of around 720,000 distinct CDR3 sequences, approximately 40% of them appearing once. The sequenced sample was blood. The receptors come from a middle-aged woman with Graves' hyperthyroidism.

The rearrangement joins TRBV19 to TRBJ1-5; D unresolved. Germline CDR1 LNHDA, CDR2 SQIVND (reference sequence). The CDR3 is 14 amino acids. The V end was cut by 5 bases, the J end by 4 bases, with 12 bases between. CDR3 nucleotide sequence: TGTGCCAGTAGTTTGGACGGACCTAATCAGCCCCAGCATTTT. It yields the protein CASSLDGPNQPQHF. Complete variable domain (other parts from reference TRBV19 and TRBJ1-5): DGGITQSPKYLFRKEGQNVTLSCEQNLNHDAMYWYRQDPGQGLRLIYYSQIVNDFQKGDIAEGYSVSREKKESFPLTVTSAQKNPTAFYLCASSLDGPNQPQHFGDGTRLSIL.

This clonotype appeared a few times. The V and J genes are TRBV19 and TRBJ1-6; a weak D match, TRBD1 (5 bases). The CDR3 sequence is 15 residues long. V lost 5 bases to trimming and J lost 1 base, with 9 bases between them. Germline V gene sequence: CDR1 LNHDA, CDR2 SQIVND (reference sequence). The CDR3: CASSFRESYNSPLHF. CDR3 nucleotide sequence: TGTGCCAGTAGTTTCAGGGAATCCTATAATTCACCCCTCCACTTT.

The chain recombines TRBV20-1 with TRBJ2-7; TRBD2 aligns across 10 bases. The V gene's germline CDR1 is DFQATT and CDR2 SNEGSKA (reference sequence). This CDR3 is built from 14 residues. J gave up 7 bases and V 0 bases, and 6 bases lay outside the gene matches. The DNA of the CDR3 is TGCAGTGCTAGAGATGGAGCGGGAGGGGAAGAGCAGTACTTC. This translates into CSARDGAGGEEQYF.

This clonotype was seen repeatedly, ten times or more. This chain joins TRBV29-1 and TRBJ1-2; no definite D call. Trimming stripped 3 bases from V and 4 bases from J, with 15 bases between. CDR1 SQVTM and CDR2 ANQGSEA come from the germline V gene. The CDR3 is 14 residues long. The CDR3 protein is CSVDFSDLTYGYTF. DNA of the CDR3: TGCAGCGTTGATTTTAGCGACCTTACCTATGGCTACACCTTC.

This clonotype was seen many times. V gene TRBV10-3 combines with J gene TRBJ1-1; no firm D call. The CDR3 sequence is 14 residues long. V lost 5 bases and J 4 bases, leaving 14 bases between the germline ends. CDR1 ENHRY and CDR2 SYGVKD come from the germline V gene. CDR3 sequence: CAISSISGGTEAFF. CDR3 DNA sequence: TGTGCCATCAGTTCGATTTCGGGTGGCACTGAAGCTTTCTTT.

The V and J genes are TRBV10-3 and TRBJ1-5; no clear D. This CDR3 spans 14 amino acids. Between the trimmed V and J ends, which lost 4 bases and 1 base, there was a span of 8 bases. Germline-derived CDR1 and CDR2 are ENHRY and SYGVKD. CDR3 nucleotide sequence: TGTGCCATCAGTGCTGGCAGAAGCAATCAGCCCCAGCATTTT. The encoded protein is CAISAGRSNQPQHF.

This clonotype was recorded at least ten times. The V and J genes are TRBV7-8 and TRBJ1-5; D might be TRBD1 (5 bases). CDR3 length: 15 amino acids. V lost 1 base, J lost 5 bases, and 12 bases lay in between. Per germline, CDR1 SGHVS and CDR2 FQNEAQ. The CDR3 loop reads CASSLVRGDYQPQHF. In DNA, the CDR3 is TGTGCCAGCAGCTTAGTGAGGGGCGATTATCAGCCCCAGCATTTT.

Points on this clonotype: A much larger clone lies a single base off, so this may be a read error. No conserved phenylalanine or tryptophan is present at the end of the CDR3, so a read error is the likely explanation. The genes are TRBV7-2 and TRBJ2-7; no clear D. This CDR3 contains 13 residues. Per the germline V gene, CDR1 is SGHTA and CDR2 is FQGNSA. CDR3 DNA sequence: TGTGCCAGCAGTTTAGGGAACCGCTACGAGCAGTACCTC. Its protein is CASSLGNRYEQYL.

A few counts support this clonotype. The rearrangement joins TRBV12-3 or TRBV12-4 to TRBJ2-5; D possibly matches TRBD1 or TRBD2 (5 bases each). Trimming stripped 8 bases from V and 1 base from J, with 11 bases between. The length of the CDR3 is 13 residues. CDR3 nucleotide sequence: TGTGCCAGCGTTTCGAGGGGCCAAGAGACCCAGTACTTC. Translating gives CASVSRGQETQYF.

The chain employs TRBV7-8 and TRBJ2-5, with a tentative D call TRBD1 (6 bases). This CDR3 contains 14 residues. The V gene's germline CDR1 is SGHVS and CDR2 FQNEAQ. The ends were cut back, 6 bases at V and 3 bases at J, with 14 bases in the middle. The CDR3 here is CASSYSKGEETQYF. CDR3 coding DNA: TGTGCCAGCAGTTACTCGAAGGGGGAAGAGACCCAGTACTTC.